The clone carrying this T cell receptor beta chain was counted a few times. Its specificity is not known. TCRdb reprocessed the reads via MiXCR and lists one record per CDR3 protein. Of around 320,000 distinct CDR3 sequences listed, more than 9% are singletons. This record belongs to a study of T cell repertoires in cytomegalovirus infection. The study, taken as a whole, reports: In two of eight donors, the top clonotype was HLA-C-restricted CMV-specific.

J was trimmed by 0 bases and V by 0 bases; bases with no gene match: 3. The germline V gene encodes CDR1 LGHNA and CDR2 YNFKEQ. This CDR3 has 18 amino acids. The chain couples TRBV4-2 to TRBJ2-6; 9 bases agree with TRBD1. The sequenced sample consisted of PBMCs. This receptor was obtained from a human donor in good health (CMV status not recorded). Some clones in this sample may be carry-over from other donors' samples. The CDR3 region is CASSQEGTGNSGANVLTF. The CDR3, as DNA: TGTGCCAGCAGCCAAGAAGGGACAGGGAACTCTGGGGCCAACGTCCTGACTTTC.